This entry lists 8 T cell receptor beta chains sequenced from one sample in a study of shared clonotypes between healthy human individuals. Profiling relied on immunoSEQ multiplex PCR, and the TCRdb table lists in-frame clones only, not all of them. Of around 1.4 million clones in the sample, about 98.5% were seen once. Sample: naive CD4+ T cells sorted from blood. Subset of the sample: CD45RA+ positively selected. The origin of the receptors is a man between 25 and 39 years old in good health.

The gene calls are TRBV18 and TRBJ1-5, with D perhaps TRBD1 (5 bases). Germline lookup yields CDR1 KGHSH and CDR2 LQKENI. Trimming shortened V by 1 base and J by 0 bases, and 7 bases separated the two germline ends. The CDR3 runs 15 residues. The CDR3 bases are TGTGCCAGCTCACCACGGGGCTTTAGCAATCAGCCCCAGCATTTT. It translates to CASSPRGFSNQPQHF.

The chain has TRBV9 and TRBJ2-1, with 7 bases matching TRBD2. Trimming removed 0 bases from V and 8 bases from J; junction bases left unmatched: 8. From germline, CDR1 is SGDLS and CDR2 YYNGEE. This CDR3 comprises 15 residues. DNA of the CDR3: TGTGCCAGCAGCGTAGGGTGGGCGGGAGTTTATGAGCAGTTCTTC. This gives the protein CASSVGWAGVYEQFF. Filled out from reference TRBV9 and TRBJ2-1, the complete variable domain reads DSGVTQTPKHLITATGQRVTLRCSPRSGDLSVYWYQQSLDQGLQFLIQYYNGEERAKGNILERFSAQQFPDLHSELNLSSLELGDSALYFCASSVGWAGVYEQFFGPGTRLTVL.

This chain uses TRBV25-1 with TRBJ2-7; no reliable D call. Germline assignment: CDR1 MGHDK and CDR2 SYGVNS. V lost 9 bases and J 6 bases, leaving 6 bases between the germline ends. The CDR3 is 9 residues long. This CDR3 reads CASKAEQYF. The CDR3, as DNA: TGTGCCAGTAAGGCCGAGCAGTACTTC.

This chain links TRBV7-2 with TRBJ2-7; D call uncertain. The V end lost 3 bases, the J end lost 6 bases, and 9 bases lay between the germline ends. CDR3 length: 12 amino acids. CDR1 is SGHTA, CDR2 FQGNSA, per germline. CDR3 sequence reads: CASSLSRFEQYF. The CDR3 DNA follows: TGTGCCAGCAGCTTGTCCCGATTCGAGCAGTACTTC.

V and J are TRBV9 and TRBJ2-1; 11 bases are a match to TRBD2. CDR1 and CDR2 from the germline V gene are SGDLS and YYNGEE. The V gene end was trimmed by 0 bases and the J gene end by 8 bases; junction bases not matched to a gene: 10. The CDR3 runs 17 residues. Written as DNA, the CDR3 is TGTGCCAGCAGCGTAGGGGATACTAGCGGGAGCTTCTATGAGCAGTTCTTC. Translated, it gives CASSVGDTSGSFYEQFF.

CDR3 amino acids: CASSPRREGAANEKLFF. CDR3 in DNA: TGTGCCAGCAGCCCCCGCAGGGAGGGTGCGGCTAATGAAAAACTGTTTTTT. The rearrangement links TRBV7-9 to TRBJ1-4; TRBD1 might be the D (5 bases). CDR1 is SEHNR, CDR2 FQNEAQ, per germline (reference sequence). The CDR3 has 17 residues. The germline V and J ends were trimmed by 5 bases and 3 bases, with 19 bases remaining between them.

The chain links TRBV18 to TRBJ1-1; a possible D gene is TRBD1 (6 bases). The CDR3 consists of 15 residues. CDR1 and CDR2 from the germline V gene are KGHSH and LQKENI. V gave up 0 bases and J gave up 5 bases, with 13 bases separating them. CDR3 sequence reads: CASSPPRGSRTEAFF. CDR3 in DNA: TGTGCCAGCTCACCACCGAGGGGGTCTAGGACTGAAGCTTTCTTT.

The J gene is TRBJ2-3, the V gene TRBV4-1, with a possible D match to TRBD1 (5 bases). There are 16 residues in the CDR3. Germline lookup yields CDR1 MGHRA and CDR2 YSYEKL. Trimming cost V 2 bases and J 0 bases, with 12 bases left between them. The CDR3 nucleotides are TGCGCCAGCAGCCAACCGCAGGGCTCTAGCACAGATACGCAGTATTTT. Translating gives CASSQPQGSSTDTQYF.